This T cell receptor (beta chain) is from a study of blood T cell repertoires in COVID-19. Whole-study context: T cells, B-cell-depleted T cells, or PBMCs supplied cDNA or gDNA.

Repertoires were generated with immunoSEQ multiplex PCR, while TCRdb's copy carries only in-frame clones and drops some. The sample includes roughly 240,000 clones, 70% to 90% of them seen just once. V lost 5 bases to trimming and J lost 7 bases; unmatched junction nucleotides: 4. The germline V gene has CDR1 MNHNY and CDR2 SVGAGI (reference sequence). The CDR3 has 14 residues. Sequencing was carried out using peripheral blood. The J gene is TRBJ1-4, the V gene TRBV6-6; 10 positions agree with TRBD1. This TCR derives from a man aged 18 to 30 with active or convalescent COVID-19. CDR3 DNA sequence: TGTGCCAGCAGTACCGGGACAGGGGCTGAAAAACTGTTTTTT. It encodes CASSTGTGAEKLFF.